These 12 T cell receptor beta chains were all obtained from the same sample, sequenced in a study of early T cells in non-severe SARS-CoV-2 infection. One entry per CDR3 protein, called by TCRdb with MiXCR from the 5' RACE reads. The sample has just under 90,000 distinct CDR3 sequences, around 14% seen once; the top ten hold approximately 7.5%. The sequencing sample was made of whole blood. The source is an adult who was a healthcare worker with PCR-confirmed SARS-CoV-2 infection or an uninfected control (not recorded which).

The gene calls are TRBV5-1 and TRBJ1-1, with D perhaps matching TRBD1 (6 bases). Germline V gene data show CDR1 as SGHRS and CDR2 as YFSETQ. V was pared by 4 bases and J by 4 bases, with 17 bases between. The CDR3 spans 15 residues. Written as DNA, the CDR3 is TGCGCCAGCAGCATCCGGACGGGGGCGGGCACTGAAGCTTTCTTT. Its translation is CASSIRTGAGTEAFF.

The CDR3 is CASSPDRLTEAFF. The CDR3 coding sequence is TGCGCCAGCAGCCCGGACAGGCTCACTGAAGCTTTCTTT. The gene calls are TRBV5-1 and TRBJ1-1; 7 nucleotides align to TRBD1. J gave up 4 bases and V 4 bases, and 4 bases lay outside the gene matches. CDR1 SGHRS and CDR2 YFSETQ come from the germline V gene. This CDR3 contains 13 residues.

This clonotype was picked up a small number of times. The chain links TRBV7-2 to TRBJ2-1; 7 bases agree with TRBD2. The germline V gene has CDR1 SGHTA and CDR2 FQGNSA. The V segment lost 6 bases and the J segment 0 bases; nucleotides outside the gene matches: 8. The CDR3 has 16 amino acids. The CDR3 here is CASRAGVSSSYNEQFF. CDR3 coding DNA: TGTGCCAGCAGGGCGGGGGTTTCCAGCTCCTACAATGAGCAGTTCTTC.

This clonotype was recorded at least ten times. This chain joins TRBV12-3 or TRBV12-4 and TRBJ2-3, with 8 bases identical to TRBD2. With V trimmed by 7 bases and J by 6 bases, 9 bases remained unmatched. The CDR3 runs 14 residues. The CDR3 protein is CASKKAGGVDTQYF. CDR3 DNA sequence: TGTGCCAGCAAAAAGGCGGGAGGAGTGGATACGCAGTATTTT.

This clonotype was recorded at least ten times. DNA for the CDR3: TGCAGCGTTGGACAGCCTCTTAATGAAAAACTGTTTTTT. Residues: CSVGQPLNEKLFF. The rearrangement links TRBV29-1 to TRBJ1-4, with a possible D match to TRBD1 (5 bases). In germline, CDR1 is SQVTM, CDR2 ANQGSEA. V was cut by 4 bases and J by 4 bases, with 10 bases left in between. The CDR3 has 13 residues.

CDR3 bases: TGTGCCAGTAGTATCGGACTAGCGAGCGATGAGCAGTTCTTC. Protein: CASSIGLASDEQFF. The V gene is TRBV19, the J gene TRBJ2-1; TRBD2 agrees at 9 bases. V was clipped by 3 bases and J by 8 bases; unmatched bases: 5. Germline values: CDR1 LNHDA, CDR2 SQIVND (reference sequence). The CDR3 loop spans 14 amino acids. Filled out from reference TRBV19 and TRBJ2-1, the complete variable domain reads DGGITQSPKYLFRKEGQNVTLSCEQNLNHDAMYWYRQDPGQGLRLIYYSQIVNDFQKGDIAEGYSVSREKKESFPLTVTSAQKNPTAFYLCASSIGLASDEQFFGPGTRLTVL.

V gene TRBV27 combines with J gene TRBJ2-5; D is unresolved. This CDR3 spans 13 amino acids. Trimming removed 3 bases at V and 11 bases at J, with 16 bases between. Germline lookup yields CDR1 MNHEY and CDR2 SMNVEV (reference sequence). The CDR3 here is CASSLSWLGSQYF. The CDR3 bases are TGTGCCAGCAGTTTGTCTTGGCTTGGTTCGCAGTACTTC.

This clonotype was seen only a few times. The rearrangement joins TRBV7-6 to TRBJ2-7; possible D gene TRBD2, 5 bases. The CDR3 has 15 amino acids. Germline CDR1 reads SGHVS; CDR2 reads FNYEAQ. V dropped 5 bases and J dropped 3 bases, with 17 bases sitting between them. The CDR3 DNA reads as TGTGCCAGCAGCCACCCCCTTACGGGGAACTACGAGCAGTACTTC. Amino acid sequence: CASSHPLTGNYEQYF.

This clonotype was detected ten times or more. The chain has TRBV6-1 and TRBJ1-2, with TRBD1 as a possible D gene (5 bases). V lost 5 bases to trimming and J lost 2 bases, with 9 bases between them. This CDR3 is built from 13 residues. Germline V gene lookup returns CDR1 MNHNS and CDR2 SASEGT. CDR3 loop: CASSPRDNYGYTF. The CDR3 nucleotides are TGTGCCAGCAGTCCTAGGGACAACTATGGCTACACCTTC.

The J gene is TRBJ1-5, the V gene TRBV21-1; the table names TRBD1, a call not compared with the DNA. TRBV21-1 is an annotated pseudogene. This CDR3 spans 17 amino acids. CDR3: CASSKGERGARNQPQHF. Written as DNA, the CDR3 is TGTGCCAGCAGCAAAGGGGAGCGGGGGGCGCGGAATCAGCCCCAGCATTTT.

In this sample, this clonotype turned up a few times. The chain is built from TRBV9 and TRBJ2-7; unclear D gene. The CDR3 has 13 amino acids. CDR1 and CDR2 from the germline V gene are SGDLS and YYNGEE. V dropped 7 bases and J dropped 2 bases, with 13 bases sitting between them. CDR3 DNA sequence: TGTGCCAGCGCCCCGGCGGATACCTACGAGCAGTACTTC. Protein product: CASAPADTYEQYF.

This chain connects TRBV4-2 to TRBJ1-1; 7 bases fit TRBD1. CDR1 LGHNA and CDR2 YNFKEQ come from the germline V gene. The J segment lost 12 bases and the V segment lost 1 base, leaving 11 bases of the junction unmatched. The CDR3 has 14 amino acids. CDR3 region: CASSQADREVETFF. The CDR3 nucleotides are TGTGCCAGCAGCCAAGCCGACAGGGAGGTAGAAACTTTCTTT.